The 10 T cell receptor beta chains given below trace back to one sample, sequenced in a study of blood T cell repertoires in COVID-19. TCRdb's table, derived via immunoSEQ multiplex PCR, lists solely in-frame clones and lacks some. The table has around 190,000 clones, roughly 86% seen once. Sequenced material: PBMCs or T cells enriched from blood (not recorded which). The receptors here all came from a man aged 35-49 years with acute COVID-19.

V usage is TRBV11-1 and J usage is TRBJ2-5; D unclear. V gave up 5 bases and J gave up 2 bases, with 3 bases separating them. This CDR3 comprises 11 residues. Germline CDR1 SGHAT, CDR2 FQDESV (reference sequence). CDR3 residues: CASSQQETQYF. The CDR3 DNA is TGTGCCAGCAGCCAACAAGAGACCCAGTACTTC. Looking up the rest from reference TRBV11-1 and TRBJ2-5 gives the full variable domain: EAEVAQSPRYKITEKSQAVAFWCDPISGHATLYWYRQILGQGPELLVQFQDESVVDDSQLPKDRFSAERLKGVDSTLKIQPAELGDSAMYLCASSQQETQYFGPGTRLLVL.

V is TRBV13 and J is TRBJ2-4; 7 nucleotides align to TRBD1. V lost 4 bases, J lost 0 bases, and 3 bases stayed unmatched. Germline V gene data show CDR1 as PRHDT and CDR2 as FYEKMQ (reference sequence). The CDR3 contains 15 residues. The chain's CDR3 is CASSYRGLAKNIQYF. The CDR3 DNA follows: TGTGCCAGCAGCTACAGGGGATTAGCCAAAAACATTCAGTACTTC.

The V gene is TRBV19, the J gene TRBJ2-7; 8 positions match TRBD2. Trimming removed 3 bases from V and 5 bases from J; junction bases left unmatched: 6. The CDR3 spans 14 residues. CDR1 and CDR2 (germline): LNHDA, SQIVND (reference sequence). In nucleotides, the CDR3 is TGTGCCAGTAGTATGAGCGGGGGCATCCACGAGCAGTACTTC. Translated: CASSMSGGIHEQYF.

The V and J genes are TRBV25-1 and TRBJ2-7; D is possibly TRBD1 (5 bases). The V end lost 2 bases, the J end lost 1 base, and 12 bases lay between the germline ends. The CDR3 is 15 amino acids. In germline, CDR1 is MGHDK, CDR2 SYGVNS. The CDR3 coding sequence is TGTGCCAGCAGTGAACCTTACAGGATTTCCTACGAGCAGTACTTC. This codes for CASSEPYRISYEQYF.

The rearrangement uses TRBV5-1 and TRBJ1-2, with 8 bases that match TRBD1. This CDR3 is built from 14 residues. J was trimmed by 8 bases and V by 7 bases; bases with no gene match: 13. Germline V gene lookup returns CDR1 SGHRS and CDR2 YFSETQ. CDR3: CASAYRGGYEGYTF. The CDR3 bases are TGCGCCAGCGCCTACAGGGGGGGCTACGAGGGCTACACCTTC.

The rearrangement joins TRBV5-1 to TRBJ1-3; D call uncertain. The CDR3 covers 17 residues. CDR1 is SGHRS and CDR2 is YFSETQ in the germline V gene. The V gene lost 2 bases and the J gene lost 0 bases, with 15 bases spanning the gap. CDR3 DNA: TGCGCCAGCAGCTTAGGCGGGGAGCGGTTCTCTGGAAACACCATATATTTT. It yields the protein CASSLGGERFSGNTIYF.

The gene calls are TRBV9 and TRBJ2-7, with 10 bases aligning to TRBD2. The CDR3 sequence is 13 residues long. V gave up 6 bases and J gave up 6 bases; unmatched junction bases: 6. The germline gives CDR1 SGDLS, CDR2 YYNGEE. DNA of the CDR3: TGTGCCAGCACATCCGCTAGCGGGAGCGAGCAGTACTTC. Protein product: CASTSASGSEQYF.

This chain joins TRBV7-9 and TRBJ2-1, with 14 positions matching TRBD2. Trimming cost V 5 bases and J 5 bases; bases outside gene matches: 5. Germline CDR1 and CDR2: SEHNR and FQNEAQ (reference sequence). The CDR3 has 16 amino acids. The CDR3 sequence is CASSLTSGRAHNEQFF. CDR3 sequence (DNA): TGTGCCAGCAGCCTGACTAGCGGGAGGGCCCACAATGAGCAGTTCTTC.

This clone occurred once. The rearrangement uses TRBV2 and TRBJ2-2; TRBD2 matches at 8 bases. The CDR3 runs to 15 residues. Germline V lookup: CDR1 SNHLY, CDR2 FYNNEI. V gave up 4 bases and J gave up 4 bases; unmatched junction bases: 5. Here the CDR3 DNA reads TGTGCCAGCAGTGCAGGGACTAGGGCCACCGGGGAGCTGTTTTTT. It is translated as CASSAGTRATGELFF.

The chain links TRBV3-1 (or the pseudogene TRBV3-2) to TRBJ2-7, with 8 bases matching TRBD2. This CDR3 comprises 14 residues. Looked up from germline, CDR1 is LGHDT and CDR2 is YNNKEL (reference sequence). The ends lost 5 bases at V and 0 bases at J; junction bases unmatched: 3. The chain's CDR3 is CASSYSGASYEQYF. CDR3 sequence (DNA): TGTGCCAGCAGCTATAGCGGGGCCTCCTACGAGCAGTACTTC.